The 22 T cell receptor beta chains below all came from one sample that was sequenced in a study of blood T cells in healthy people across ages. Sample-barcoded 5' priming and a J-beta primer mix drove a second PCR of about 6 to 12 cycles. One entry per CDR3 protein, called by TCRdb with MiXCR from the 5' RACE reads. The table shows 750,000 to 950,000 distinct CDR3 sequences, with approximately 24% occurring only once. The sample was also reused in another study, on T cells of mothers and their children.

The sequenced sample was blood. All receptors come from a boy aged 5 to 17 in good health.

This chain joins TRBV20-1 and TRBJ2-3; the match to TRBD2 covers 7 bases. From germline, CDR1 is DFQATT and CDR2 SNEGSKA (reference sequence). V shed 0 bases, J shed 5 bases, and the junction held 8 bases outside the gene matches. CDR3 size: 15 residues. The CDR3: CSAREAGEVGDTQYF. The CDR3 nucleotides are TGCAGTGCTAGAGAGGCGGGGGAGGTCGGAGATACGCAGTATTTT.

Only a few counts were recorded for this clonotype. The chain joins TRBV12-3 or TRBV12-4 to TRBJ2-2; D is uncertain. Trimming cost V 8 bases and J 7 bases, with 14 bases left between them. The CDR3 is made up of 13 amino acids. CDR3 DNA sequence: TGTGCCAGCGGTCCAAGTTGGGACGGGGAGCTGTTTTTT. Its translation is CASGPSWDGELFF.

The CDR3 sequence is CASSFRTGGMETQYF. DNA for the CDR3: TGTGCCAGCAGCTTCAGGACAGGGGGGATGGAGACCCAGTACTTC. The chain carries TRBV7-9 and TRBJ2-5; 10 positions agree with TRBD1. CDR3 length equals 15 residues. V gave up 3 bases and J gave up 5 bases; unmatched junction bases: 6. Germline V lookup: CDR1 SEHNR, CDR2 FQNEAQ (reference sequence).

The V and J genes are TRBV5-1 and TRBJ1-1; 8 bases map to TRBD1. Germline-derived CDR1 and CDR2 are SGHRS and YFSETQ. Trimming at V came to 2 bases and at J to 4 bases, leaving 7 bases not matched to a gene. This CDR3 comprises 15 residues. The CDR3 region is CASSLSPGTGTEAFF. The DNA for the CDR3 is TGCGCCAGCAGCTTATCCCCCGGGACAGGCACTGAAGCTTTCTTT.

The chain has TRBV15 and TRBJ2-1; the match to TRBD1 covers 7 bases. The germline CDR1 and CDR2 sequences are LNHNV and YYDKDF (reference sequence). CDR3 length: 19 residues. V lost 1 base and J lost 0; bases outside the gene matches: 12. The CDR3 here is CATSRATGTDIPSYNEQFF. DNA for the CDR3: TGTGCCACCAGCAGAGCCACAGGGACAGACATTCCCTCCTACAATGAGCAGTTCTTC. Supplemented by reference TRBV15 and TRBJ2-1, the full variable domain reads DAMVIQNPRYQVTQFGKPVTLSCSQTLNHNVMYWYQQKSSQAPKLLFHYYDKDFNNEADTPDNFQSRRPNTSFCFLDIRSPGLGDTAMYLCATSRATGTDIPSYNEQFFGPGTRLTVL.

The rearrangement joins TRBV5-1 to TRBJ2-5; D may be TRBD1 (5 bases). Between the trimmed V and J ends, which lost 1 base and 2 bases, there was a span of 9 bases. The CDR3 is 14 amino acids. Germline lookup yields CDR1 SGHRS and CDR2 YFSETQ. As DNA, the CDR3 is TGCGCCAGCAGCTTGCTGGGGCGGCAAGAGACCCAGTACTTC. This sequence encodes CASSLLGRQETQYF. Filled out from reference TRBV5-1 and TRBJ2-5, the complete variable domain reads KAGVTQTPRYLIKTRGQQVTLSCSPISGHRSVSWYQQTPGQGLQFLFEYFSETQRNKGNFPGRFSGRQFSNSRSEMNVSTLELGDSALYLCASSLLGRQETQYFGPGTRLLVL.

This clonotype was picked up one time. The chain couples TRBV24-1 to TRBJ2-5, with 9 bases aligning to TRBD2. With the DNA end fitting TRBJ2-1 better, the J assignment may be wrong. The CDR3 runs 16 residues. Germline CDR1 is KGHDR and CDR2 is SFDVKD. The CDR3 DNA reads as TGTGCCACCAGTGATTCCGCGGGGGGGAGATTGAATGAGCAGTTCTTC. It yields the protein CATSDSAGGRLNEQFF.

This clonotype was seen a few times. V usage is TRBV5-1 and J usage is TRBJ2-5; D gene uncertain. Trimming removed 2 bases at V and 4 bases at J, with 12 bases between. This CDR3 is built from 14 residues. Germline V CDR1 and CDR2: SGHRS, YFSETQ. The CDR3 region has the DNA TGCGCCAGCAGCTTTTCCGGCGATGGAGAGACCCAGTACTTC. Amino acid sequence: CASSFSGDGETQYF.

The rearrangement uses TRBV2 and TRBJ2-4; TRBD1 agrees at 8 bases. CDR1 SNHLY and CDR2 FYNNEI come from the germline V gene. This CDR3 region has 14 residues. The V segment lost 8 bases and the J segment 7 bases; nucleotides outside the gene matches: 10. As DNA, the CDR3 is TGTGCCAGCTGCGCGACAGGGGTGATGAACATTCAGTACTTC. It specifies CASCATGVMNIQYF. Based on the CDR3 plus reference TRBV2 and TRBJ2-4, the full variable domain is EPEVTQTPSHQVTQMGQEVILRCVPISNHLYFYWYRQILGQKVEFLVSFYNNEISEKSEIFDDQFSVERPDGSNFTLKIRSTKLEDSAMYFCASCATGVMNIQYFGAGTRLSVL.

The chain employs TRBV3-1 and TRBJ2-3, with 13 bases matching TRBD2. Germline V lookup: CDR1 LGHDT, CDR2 YNNKEL (reference sequence). CDR3 length: 16 residues. V dropped 4 bases and J dropped 2; count of bases not matched to a gene: 3. Here the CDR3 reads CASSPGLAGVTDTQYF. CDR3 coding DNA: TGTGCCAGCAGCCCAGGACTAGCGGGGGTCACAGATACGCAGTATTTT.

This clonotype appeared a few times. This chain connects TRBV6-2 or TRBV6-3 to TRBJ2-2, with D hard to call. Germline V gene lookup returns CDR1 MNHEY and CDR2 SVGEGT. Trimming cost V 5 bases and J 2 bases, with 9 bases left between them. The CDR3 totals 14 residues. The CDR3 DNA sequence: TGTGCCAGCAGTCGCCCGTCCAACACCGGGGAGCTGTTTTTT. Protein sequence: CASSRPSNTGELFF.

The chain carries TRBV5-1 and TRBJ1-1, with no clear D. Germline V gene sequence: CDR1 SGHRS, CDR2 YFSETQ. This CDR3 spans 16 amino acids. V lost 4 bases and J 4 bases, leaving 20 bases between the germline ends. CDR3 nucleotides: TGCGCCAGCAGCCCCGGACCTACCAGGTTCGGCACTGAAGCTTTCTTT. This encodes CASSPGPTRFGTEAFF.

This clonotype has a handful of counts. The gene calls are TRBV28 and TRBJ1-2, with TRBD1 matching 12 bases. This CDR3 comprises 13 residues. Germline loops: CDR1 MDHEN, CDR2 SYDVKM. The V segment lost 10 bases and the J segment 6 bases; nucleotides outside the gene matches: 6. The CDR3 is CAIRDRGPDGYTF. The CDR3 DNA sequence: TGTGCCATCCGGGACAGGGGGCCGGATGGCTACACCTTC.

The chain carries TRBV6-2 or TRBV6-3 and TRBJ2-1; D is possibly TRBD1 (6 bases). Trimming took off 6 bases at V and 0 bases at J, with 12 bases between the two ends. The CDR3 length is 15 residues. Germline V gives CDR1 MNHEY, CDR2 SVGEGT. DNA of the CDR3: TGTGCCAGCAGGATTACAGGGAGCTCCTACAATGAGCAGTTCTTC. Its protein product is CASRITGSSYNEQFF.

The rearrangement links TRBV20-1 to TRBJ1-4; no reliable D call. The V end was cut by 0 bases, the J end by 3 bases, with 11 bases between. The CDR3 has 15 amino acids. Germline lookup yields CDR1 DFQATT and CDR2 SNEGSKA (reference sequence). CDR3 loop: CSARDLAGSNEKLFF. The CDR3 DNA reads as TGCAGTGCTAGAGATCTCGCGGGGTCTAATGAAAAACTGTTTTTT.

The rearrangement uses TRBV6-1 and TRBJ2-4; D is possibly TRBD2 (6 bases). Between the trimmed V and J ends, which lost 3 bases and 7 bases, there was a span of 10 bases. The germline V gene has CDR1 MNHNS and CDR2 SASEGT. There are 13 residues in the CDR3. In DNA form, the CDR3 reads TGTGCCAGCAGTGAGCCGGGAGTTAACATTCAGTACTTC. Residues: CASSEPGVNIQYF.

This clonotype came up a few times. The genes are TRBV5-1 and TRBJ2-1; possibly TRBD1 for D (5 bases). The germline CDR1 and CDR2 sequences are SGHRS and YFSETQ. The CDR3 runs to 13 residues. Trimming stripped 4 bases from V and 11 bases from J, with 16 bases between. CDR3 DNA: TGCGCCAGCAGCCTGGACAAACCAGGGAAGCAGTTCTTC. Translated: CASSLDKPGKQFF.

The table lists this clonotype with a few counts. This chain connects TRBV7-9 to TRBJ1-6; 10 bases map to TRBD1. CDR1 SEHNR and CDR2 FQNEAQ come from the germline V gene (reference sequence). The CDR3 runs to 15 residues. V was clipped by 4 bases and J by 7 bases; unmatched bases: 4. CDR3 protein: CASSSGTGVNSPLHF. DNA for the CDR3: TGTGCCAGCAGCTCAGGGACAGGGGTAAATTCACCCCTCCACTTT.

This clonotype was observed a handful of times. The chain has TRBV29-1 and TRBJ1-2, with 7 nucleotides matching TRBD1. Looked up from germline, CDR1 is SQVTM and CDR2 is ANQGSEA. The CDR3 totals 13 residues. Losses at the gene ends were 4 bases for V and 4 bases for J; bases not matched to a gene: 6. CDR3 coding DNA: TGCAGCGTTGGGAGAGGGGGCGGCTATGGCTACACCTTC. Its translation is CSVGRGGGYGYTF.

Turning to this clonotype: Compared with germline, one end of the junction differs, possibly owing to a read error. The chain carries TRBV5-1 and TRBJ2-7; no clear D. Germline assignment: CDR1 SGHRS and CDR2 YFSETQ. The CDR3 covers 15 residues. The CDR3 protein is CASSLGSGFSYEQHF. CDR3 nucleotides: TGCGCCAGCAGCTTGGGGAGTGGGTTCTCCTACGAGCAGCACTTC. The variable domain in full, with the rest retrieved from reference TRBV5-1 and TRBJ2-7, is KAGVTQTPRYLIKTRGQQVTLSCSPISGHRSVSWYQQTPGQGLQFLFEYFSETQRNKGNFPGRFSGRQFSNSRSEMNVSTLELGDSALYLCASSLGSGFSYEQHFGPGTRLTVT.

As to this clonotype: Compared with germline, one end of the junction differs, possibly owing to a read error. This sequence joins TRBV20-1 and TRBJ2-1; either TRBD1 or TRBD2 may supply D (5 bases each). The germline V gene has CDR1 DFQATT and CDR2 SNEGSKA (reference sequence). There are 18 residues in the CDR3. This chain's CDR3 is CSARPNGAGAASYNGQFF. The CDR3 nucleotides are TGCAGTGCTAGACCCAACGGGGCGGGTGCTGCCTCCTACAATGGGCAGTTCTTC.

Comment on this clonotype: An end of the junction does not agree with germline; a read error may underlie this. The chain carries TRBV7-3 and TRBJ1-4, with D unresolved. Germline V gene lookup returns CDR1 SGHTA and CDR2 FQGTGA. CDR3 length: 15 amino acids. The CDR3 loop is CASSSRPATSEKLFF. The CDR3 DNA follows: TGTGCCAGCAGCTCGAGACCGGCAACTAGTGAAAAACTGTTTTTT.